This T cell receptor beta chain was documented in a study of shared clonotypes between healthy human individuals. The length of the CDR3 is 14 residues. CDR1 is SNHLY and CDR2 is FYNNEI in the germline V gene. J gave up 8 bases and V 6 bases, and 9 bases lay outside the gene matches. About this clone itself: The antigen is not known.

Study results and caveats: Among donors, clonotype sharing was expected to be affected by sequencing depth.

Every immunoSEQ plate was one replicate of a subset's evenly spread DNA. How the authors handled the data: ImmunoSEQ output lacked quality scores and full-length reads, limiting matched filtering. Produced via immunoSEQ multiplex PCR; TCRdb's table is partial and in-frame only. The DNA gave D and trimming, while V, J and clone size come from that table. The sample has a few hundred thousand clones, roughly four fifths seen once. The sequencing sample was made of PBMCs. This sequence was found in a middle-aged woman in good health. Some clones in this sample may be carry-over from other donors' samples. The chain joins TRBV2 to TRBJ1-4; the match to TRBD1 covers 7 bases. This chain's CDR3 is CASSIGQVGEKLFF. The CDR3 DNA is TGTGCCAGCAGCATTGGACAGGTGGGGGAAAAACTGTTTTTT.